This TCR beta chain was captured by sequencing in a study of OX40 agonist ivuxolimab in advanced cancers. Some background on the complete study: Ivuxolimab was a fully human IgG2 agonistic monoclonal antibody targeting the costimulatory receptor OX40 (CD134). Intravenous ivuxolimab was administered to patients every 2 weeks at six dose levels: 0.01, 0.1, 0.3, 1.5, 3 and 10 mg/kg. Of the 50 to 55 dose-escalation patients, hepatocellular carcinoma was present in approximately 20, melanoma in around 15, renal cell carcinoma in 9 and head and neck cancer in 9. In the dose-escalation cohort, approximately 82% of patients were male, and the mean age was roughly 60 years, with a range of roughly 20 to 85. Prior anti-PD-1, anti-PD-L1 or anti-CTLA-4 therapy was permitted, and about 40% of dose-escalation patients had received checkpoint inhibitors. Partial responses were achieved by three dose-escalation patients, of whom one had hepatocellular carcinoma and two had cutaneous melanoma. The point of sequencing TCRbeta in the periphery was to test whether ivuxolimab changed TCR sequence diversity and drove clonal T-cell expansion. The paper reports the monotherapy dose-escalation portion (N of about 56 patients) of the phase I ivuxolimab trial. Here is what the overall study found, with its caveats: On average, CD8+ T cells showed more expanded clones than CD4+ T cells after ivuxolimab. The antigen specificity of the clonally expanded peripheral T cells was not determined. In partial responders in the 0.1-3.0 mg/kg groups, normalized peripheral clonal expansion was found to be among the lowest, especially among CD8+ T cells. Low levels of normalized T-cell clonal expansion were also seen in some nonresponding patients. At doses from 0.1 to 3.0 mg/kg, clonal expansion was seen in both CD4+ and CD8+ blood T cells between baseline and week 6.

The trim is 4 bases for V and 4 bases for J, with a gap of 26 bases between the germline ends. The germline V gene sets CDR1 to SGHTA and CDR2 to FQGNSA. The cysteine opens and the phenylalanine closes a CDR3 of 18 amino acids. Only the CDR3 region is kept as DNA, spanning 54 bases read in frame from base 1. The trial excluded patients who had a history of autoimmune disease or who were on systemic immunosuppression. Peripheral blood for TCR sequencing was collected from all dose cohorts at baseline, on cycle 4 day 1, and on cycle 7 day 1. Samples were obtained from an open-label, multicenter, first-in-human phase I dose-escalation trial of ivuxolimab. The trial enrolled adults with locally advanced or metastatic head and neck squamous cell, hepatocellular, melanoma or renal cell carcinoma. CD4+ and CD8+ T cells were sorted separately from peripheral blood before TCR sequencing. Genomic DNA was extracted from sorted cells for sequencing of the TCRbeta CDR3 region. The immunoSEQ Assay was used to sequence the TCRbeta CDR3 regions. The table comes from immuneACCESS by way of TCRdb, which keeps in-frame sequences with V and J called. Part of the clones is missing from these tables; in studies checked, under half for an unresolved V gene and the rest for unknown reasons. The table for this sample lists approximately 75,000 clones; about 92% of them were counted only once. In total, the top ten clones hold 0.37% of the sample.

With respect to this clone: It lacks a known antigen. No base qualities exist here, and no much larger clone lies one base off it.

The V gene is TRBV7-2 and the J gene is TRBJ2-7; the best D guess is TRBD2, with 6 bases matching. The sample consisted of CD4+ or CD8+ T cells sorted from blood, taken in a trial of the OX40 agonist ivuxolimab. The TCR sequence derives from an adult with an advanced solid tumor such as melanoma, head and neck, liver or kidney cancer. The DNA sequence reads TGTGCCAGCAGCTACTCGGCTAGCGTCGGAGATATGGTATACGAGCAGTACTTC. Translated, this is CASSYSASVGDMVYEQYF.